The 21 T cell receptor beta chains reported below all come from one sample, sequenced in a study of T cell responses to AZD1222 COVID-19 vaccine. Assay: immunoSEQ multiplex PCR; the TCRdb copy retains only in-frame clones and omits some. The table shows under 200,000 clones, with 85% to 95% occurring only once. Sequenced material: peripheral blood, taken 28 days after the second dose of the MenACWY control vaccine. These receptors were collected from an adult who received the MenACWY meningococcal vaccine as a control.

The rearrangement links TRBV13 to TRBJ2-1; unclear D gene. This CDR3 comprises 15 residues. Trimming removed 1 base from V and 1 base from J, with 8 bases in between. In germline, CDR1 is PRHDT, CDR2 FYEKMQ (reference sequence). The CDR3 loop reads CASSLVTASYNEQFF. CDR3 nucleotide sequence: TGTGCCAGCAGCTTAGTAACAGCTTCCTACAATGAGCAGTTCTTC. Looking up the rest from reference TRBV13 and TRBJ2-1 gives the full variable domain: AAGVIQSPRHLIKEKRETATLKCYPIPRHDTVYWYQQGPGQDPQFLISFYEKMQSDKGSIPDRFSAQQFSDYHSELNMSSLELGDSALYFCASSLVTASYNEQFFGPGTRLTVL.

This chain connects TRBV4-3 to TRBJ2-1, with unresolved D. Trimming took off 0 bases at V and 0 bases at J, with 6 bases between the two ends. The CDR3 contains 15 residues. Per germline, CDR1 LGHNA and CDR2 YSLEER. CDR3 nucleotides: TGCGCCAGCAGCCAAGACCCCCCCTCCTACAATGAGCAGTTCTTC. Translated, it gives CASSQDPPSYNEQFF.

The rearrangement uses TRBV3-1 (or the pseudogene TRBV3-2) and TRBJ1-3; D unclear. The CDR3 spans 14 residues. Trimming removed 1 base from V and 3 bases from J, with 7 bases in between. Germline loops: CDR1 LGHDT, CDR2 YNNKEL (reference sequence). The CDR3 is CASSQGWFGNTIYF. The CDR3 DNA is TGTGCCAGCAGCCAAGGGTGGTTTGGAAACACCATATATTTT.

The chain employs TRBV4-3 and TRBJ1-3; a weak D match, TRBD1 (5 bases). The CDR3 runs 15 residues. V was clipped by 0 bases and J by 4 bases, with 10 bases between them. From germline, CDR1 is LGHNA and CDR2 YSLEER. CDR3 protein: CASSQELGVGNTIYF. Written as DNA, the CDR3 is TGCGCCAGCAGCCAAGAGCTGGGGGTCGGAAACACCATATATTTT.

The table lists this clone with a few counts. The V and J genes are TRBV11-2 and TRBJ2-1, with 7 bases lining up with TRBD1. The CDR3 sequence is 16 residues long. The V segment lost 1 base and the J segment 1 base; nucleotides outside the gene matches: 4. Germline CDR1 reads SGHAT; CDR2 reads FQNNGV. CDR3 region: CASSLVTGESYNEQFF. CDR3 nucleotides: TGTGCCAGCAGCTTAGTAACAGGGGAATCCTACAATGAGCAGTTCTTC.

This clone appeared once. This chain uses TRBV4-2 with TRBJ1-1; 7 bases line up with TRBD1. The CDR3 loop spans 15 amino acids. The junction had 3 bases not matched to a gene; V was cut back by 0 bases and J by 2 bases. CDR1 LGHNA and CDR2 YNFKEQ come from the germline V gene. CDR3: CASSQDGGGNTEAFF. CDR3 nucleotides: TGTGCCAGCAGCCAAGATGGAGGGGGCAACACTGAAGCTTTCTTT.

This chain connects TRBV16 to TRBJ1-4, with TRBD1 identical over 7 bases. The V gene's germline CDR1 is KGHSY and CDR2 FQNENV. The CDR3 loop spans 14 amino acids. Trimming at V came to 7 bases and at J to 7 bases, leaving 9 bases not matched to a gene. CDR3 nucleotides: TGTGCCAGCAAGTTTCGACAGGGTCGTGAAAAACTGTTTTTT. Translated: CASKFRQGREKLFF.

This rearrangement joins TRBV19 to TRBJ1-1; 7 bases fit TRBD1. This CDR3 region has 16 residues. With 5 bases clipped from V and 0 bases from J, the junction kept 9 bases outside the gene matches. CDR1 LNHDA and CDR2 SQIVND come from the germline V gene (reference sequence). The CDR3 protein is CASSFDRVQMNTEAFF. CDR3 bases: TGTGCCAGTAGTTTCGACAGGGTTCAGATGAACACTGAAGCTTTCTTT.

The chain combines TRBV6-5 with TRBJ1-2; D is undetermined. The germline V gene encodes CDR1 MNHEY and CDR2 SVGAGI. The CDR3 totals 16 residues. V lost 0 bases and J lost 1, with 12 bases in between. Here the CDR3 reads CASSYSTPPFNYGYTF. CDR3 DNA: TGTGCCAGCAGTTACTCGACACCCCCCTTTAACTATGGCTACACCTTC.

This chain connects TRBV11-2 to TRBJ2-7; D is possibly TRBD1 (5 bases). The CDR3 is 14 amino acids. V was pared by 3 bases and J by 5 bases, with 14 bases between. CDR1 is SGHAT, CDR2 FQNNGV, per germline. The CDR3 sequence is CASSLLQVRDEQYF. The CDR3 coding sequence is TGTGCCAGCAGCTTGCTACAGGTCCGGGACGAGCAGTACTTC.

This sequence joins TRBV4-2 and TRBJ1-1; D unclear. Per germline, CDR1 LGHNA and CDR2 YNFKEQ. The CDR3 totals 13 residues. Trimming left V 2 bases short and J 0 bases short, with 4 bases between. CDR3 bases: TGTGCCAGCAGCCAAAAGGTGAACACTGAAGCTTTCTTT. Translated: CASSQKVNTEAFF.

The chain uses TRBV6-4 and TRBJ1-1; 7 bases line up with TRBD1. The CDR3 is 15 residues long. Germline loops: CDR1 MRHNA, CDR2 SNTAGT. Trimming at V came to 0 bases and at J to 5 bases, leaving 6 bases not matched to a gene. CDR3: CASSDSATGLTEAFF. The DNA of the CDR3 is TGTGCCAGCAGTGACTCGGCGACAGGGTTGACTGAAGCTTTCTTT.

The chain combines TRBV5-4 with TRBJ1-1; 9 nucleotides align to TRBD1. This CDR3 region has 15 residues. After removal of 4 bases from V and 6 bases from J, the junction contained 10 bases not matched to a gene. CDR1 is SGHNT and CDR2 is YYREEE in the germline V gene (reference sequence). CDR3 residues: CASSPGDRVVPEAFF. CDR3 sequence (DNA): TGTGCCAGCAGCCCGGGGGACAGGGTAGTACCTGAAGCTTTCTTT.

The chain combines TRBV28 with TRBJ1-1; 11 bases line up with TRBD1. The ends lost 2 bases at V and 0 bases at J; junction bases unmatched: 8. The length of the CDR3 is 18 residues. Germline values: CDR1 MDHEN, CDR2 SYDVKM. Written as DNA, the CDR3 is TGTGCCAGCAGTTTACCGGACAGGGGGCCCAGATTGAACACTGAAGCTTTCTTT. This encodes CASSLPDRGPRLNTEAFF.

The V and J genes are TRBV2 and TRBJ1-5; the D is unclear. V was trimmed by 9 bases and J by 5 bases, leaving 14 bases between them. CDR1 SNHLY and CDR2 FYNNEI come from the germline V gene. This CDR3 has 13 residues. In DNA form, the CDR3 reads TGTGCCAGTTCGCGCGGGAATCATCAGCCCCAGCATTTT. Protein: CASSRGNHQPQHF.

V gene TRBV11-1 combines with J gene TRBJ1-1, with no clear D. Trimming took off 2 bases at V and 7 bases at J, with 14 bases between the two ends. The CDR3 sequence is 14 residues long. Germline assignment: CDR1 SGHAT and CDR2 FQDESV (reference sequence). The CDR3 spells CASSLQRPALEAFF. CDR3 DNA: TGTGCCAGCAGCTTACAAAGACCTGCCCTTGAAGCTTTCTTT.

The chain carries TRBV18 and TRBJ2-1; 9 nucleotides align to TRBD1. This CDR3 spans 17 amino acids. Trimming at V came to 6 bases and at J to 0 bases, leaving 9 bases not matched to a gene. Germline V gene data show CDR1 as KGHSH and CDR2 as LQKENI. The CDR3 loop reads CASSYLGTGSSYNEQFF. The DNA for the CDR3 is TGTGCCAGCTCCTACCTGGGGACAGGGAGCTCCTACAATGAGCAGTTCTTC.

CDR3 loop: CASSVQGYNQPQHF. The CDR3 DNA is TGTGCCAGCTCCGTGCAGGGTTACAATCAGCCCCAGCATTTT. V and J are TRBV2 and TRBJ1-5, with D perhaps TRBD1 (5 bases). The CDR3 runs 14 residues. With 8 bases removed from V and 3 bases from J, the gap between germline ends came to 14 bases. CDR1 SNHLY and CDR2 FYNNEI come from the germline V gene.

This sequence joins TRBV7-2 and TRBJ1-2, with D perhaps matching TRBD1 (5 bases). V shed 5 bases and J shed 3 bases, with 19 bases lying between them. Germline lookup yields CDR1 SGHTA and CDR2 FQGNSA. The CDR3 loop spans 16 amino acids. Here the CDR3 reads CASSADTIGGYYGYTF. The CDR3 DNA is TGTGCCAGCAGCGCGGACACTATTGGGGGGTACTATGGCTACACCTTC.

This chain links TRBV6-5 with TRBJ2-1, with 11 positions matching TRBD2. Trimming took 6 bases from V and 6 from J; bases not matched to a gene: 7. CDR1 is MNHEY and CDR2 is SVGAGI in the germline V gene. This CDR3 is built from 15 residues. Here the CDR3 reads CASSSLAGVVNEQFF. As DNA, the CDR3 is TGTGCCAGCAGCTCACTAGCGGGAGTGGTCAATGAGCAGTTCTTC.

A single count supports this clone. The genes are TRBV30 and TRBJ2-5; possible D gene TRBD1, 5 bases. Germline-derived CDR1 and CDR2 are GTSNPN and SVGIG (reference sequence). V lost 5 bases and J lost 5, with 18 bases in between. This CDR3 has 14 residues. CDR3 DNA: TGTGCCTGGGTCCCACAGGTGTACAGCGAGACCCAGTACTTC. Its translation: CAWVPQVYSETQYF.